Sequencing of this T cell receptor (beta chain) was carried out in a study of response to subunit inactivated influenza vaccine. Germline-derived CDR1 and CDR2 are SQVTM and ANQGSEA. The CDR3 runs 15 residues. The ends lost 4 bases at V and 6 bases at J; junction bases unmatched: 11. This clonotype was found a few times. TCRdb called the RT-PCR reads again in MiXCR, with one record for every CDR3 protein. Of about 540,000 distinct CDR3 sequences listed, roughly 15% are singletons. The chain has TRBV29-1 and TRBJ2-2; 7 nucleotides match TRBD1. The sequence derives from a man aged 50-60 years who received an inactivated influenza vaccine. The starting material was PBMCs from blood, obtained 11 to 12 days after vaccination. The CDR3 region has the DNA TGCAGCGTTGCCGACGGGACAGAGGGGGCCGGGGAGCTGTTTTTT. Translation: CSVADGTEGAGELFF.